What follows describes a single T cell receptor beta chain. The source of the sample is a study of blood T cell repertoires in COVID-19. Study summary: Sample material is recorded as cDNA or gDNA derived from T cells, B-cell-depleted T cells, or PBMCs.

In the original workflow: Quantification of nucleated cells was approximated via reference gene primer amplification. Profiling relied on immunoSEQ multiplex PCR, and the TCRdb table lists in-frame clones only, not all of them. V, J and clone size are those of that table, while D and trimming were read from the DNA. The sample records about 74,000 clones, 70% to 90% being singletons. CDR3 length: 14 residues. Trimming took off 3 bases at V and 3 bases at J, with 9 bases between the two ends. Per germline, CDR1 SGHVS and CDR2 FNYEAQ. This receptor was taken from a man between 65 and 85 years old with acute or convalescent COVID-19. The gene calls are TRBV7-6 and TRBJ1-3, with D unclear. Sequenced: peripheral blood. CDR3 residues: CASSLSPFGNTIYF. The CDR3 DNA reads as TGTGCCAGCAGCTTGAGCCCGTTTGGAAACACCATATATTTT.